The TCR beta chain described here comes from a study of naive and memory T cell subsets (dated by TCRdb to about 2017). About the study as a whole: The figure summarizing the skin biopsy and whole blood samples listed about 10 blood donors, 7 tuberculin skin test biopsies and 3 saline control biopsies. Skin biopsies were taken from tuberculin skin test sites or from saline-injected control sites and were processed for RNA extraction as described before. PCR2 was typically run as a SYBR Green qPCR and stopped at a set threshold, although low-input samples could use end-point PCR of roughly 6 cycles instead.

Libraries were prepared through UMI-ligation and nested PCR. Four rounds of PCR, run with the SP2 primer together with nested alpha and beta constant region primers, were used to amplify the ligated cDNA. For the blood and skin samples, reverse transcription of TCR RNA was done with SuperScript IV along with alpha and beta constant region primers. T4 RNA ligase 1 was used to ligate an oligonucleotide containing the Illumina SP2 primer and a UMI to the 3' end of the cDNA. To prevent hairpin formation, the 12-nucleotide UMI was made up of two random hexamers with an eight-base spacer between them. TCR alpha and beta chain libraries were processed separately from the second PCR onward, with dual indexing for multiplexing. After pooling, the indexed libraries were analyzed by capillary electrophoresis and sequenced on either an Illumina MiSeq or NextSeq. Libraries were spiked with PhiX DNA at roughly 4.5-7% so that base diversity was increased and cluster recognition was improved. The paper's data handling went like this. UMIs were extracted from read 2 by Demultiplexor and combined with the TCR sequence from read 1, and reads were split according to sample indices. Decombinator identified V and J genes and V-J junctions and gave each TCR a five-part identifier that included V and J deletions. Collapsinator used UMIs to correct sequencing errors and PCR amplification heterogeneity, yielding UMI-based abundance per TCR. CDR3Translator turned identifiers into nucleotide sequence, translated that sequence into amino acids, and pulled out CDR3 regions based on terminal motifs. After normalization to the amount of input RNA, the error-corrected alpha and beta TCR counts from blood and from skin were compared. TCRdb cleaned the public reads at Q25 with fastp, built clones with MiXCR and kept in-frame beta chains. Every CDR3 protein is listed once, alongside the most common genes and DNA of its rows. These V and J calls are TCRdb output, not the study's own analysis. For this sample the table gives tens of thousands of distinct CDR3 sequences, of which about 6.9% were detected only once. Of the sample, 2.5% to 3.5% falls within the top ten clones.

Broader findings and caveats from the paper: The paper did not give details of skin biopsy collection and RNA processing, instead referencing earlier studies for those details. TCR sequences were reportedly recovered from both skin biopsy types, with far more TCRs at tuberculin skin test sites. The RNA-based method was acknowledged to be potentially sensitive to changes in TCR transcripts with T cell activation and differentiation. The larger number of TCRs at tuberculin skin test sites was interpreted as T cell infiltration of a delayed type IV hypersensitivity reaction.

The sample's treatment or condition label, decoded: skin biopsy from PPD injection site in Mantoux-positive individual. The study described a robust, sensitive protocol for amplifying, sequencing and analyzing TCRs, using 3' ligation of a UMI-containing oligonucleotide to TCR cDNA. Tuberculin skin test biopsies were obtained from sites injected with PPD in individuals who had a positive Mantoux test. Total RNA, without cell sorting, was DNase treated with RQ1 DNase before reverse transcription, targeting roughly 1 to 1,100 ng input. Libraries were prepared from skin biopsies and whole blood to test how robust the pipeline was in samples where T cells are a minority population. As to this clonotype: The clone's antigen remains unknown. The sample holds no much larger clone one base away, and base qualities are not on file.

Compared with germline, V lacks 5 bases and J lacks 6 bases; bases without a gene match: 10. The CDR3 has 15 amino acids, counting the end cysteine and phenylalanine. Of all the DNA, just the CDR3 is kept, 45 bases in frame from base 1. CDR1 and CDR2 were assigned from the germline V gene (reference sequence) as LNHNV and YYDKDF. This sequence was found in an adult in good health. The specimen was skin, collected from a tuberculin skin test site. Recombination linked TRBV15 to TRBJ1-2, with 9 bases matching TRBD1. The CDR3 corresponds to CATSRPGTGNHGYTF. The DNA sequence is as follows: TGTGCCACCAGCCGTCCCGGGACAGGGAATCATGGCTACACCTTC.